This TCR beta chain was profiled in a study of cytomegalovirus exposure and HLA in healthy donors. Per the germline V gene, CDR1 is SGHNT and CDR2 is YENEEA. The CDR3 extends over 16 amino acids. V lost 5 bases and J 0 bases, leaving 13 bases between the germline ends. PCR employed 60 Vbeta and 13 Jbeta primers. Repertoires were generated with immunoSEQ multiplex PCR, while TCRdb's copy carries only in-frame clones and drops some. The sample lists more than 100,000 clones, about three quarters occurring once. Sequenced input: PBMCs. The chain is built from TRBV11-3 and TRBJ2-2, with D perhaps TRBD1 (6 bases). The TCR sequence derives from a woman in her 30s in good health and CMV-seropositive. The CDR3 here is CASSPRQVANTGELFF. The CDR3 DNA reads TGTGCCAGCAGCCCCCGACAGGTCGCGAACACCGGGGAGCTGTTTTTT.